These T cell receptor beta chains were read from a single sample in a study of technical replicates of blood from several donors. Sequenced by immunoSEQ multiplex PCR; TCRdb stores in-frame clones only, minus some. Among over 50,000 clones listed, 80% to 95% were seen once. Sequencing was carried out using PBMCs. The receptors shown here come from a human donor in good health. Some clones in this sample may be carry-over from other donors' samples. Both conserved end residues are trimmed from each CDR3. Some rows mark clone size as missing; the rest say once, few, many or name a class of expanded clone.

V gene: TRBV2
clone size: .
J gene: TRBJ1-3
CDR3 protein: ASRLNSGNTIY

V gene: TRBV11-2
clone size: .
J gene: TRBJ1-2
CDR3 protein: ASSSEGAVGYGYT

V gene: TRBV5-1
clone size: .
J gene: TRBJ2-5
CDR3 protein: ASSSYRVGVETQY

V gene: TRBV29-1
clone size: .
J gene: TRBJ1-2
CDR3 protein: SVSDRGQSFYGYT

V gene: TRBV7-8
clone size: .
J gene: TRBJ2-2
CDR3 protein: ASSSSPGTAGTGELF

V gene: TRBV6-5
clone size: once
J gene: TRBJ2-7
CDR3 protein: ASTTGGNPYEQY

V gene: TRBV7-8
clone size: .
J gene: TRBJ1-4
CDR3 protein: ASSSPAGQLNEKLF

V gene: TRBV30
clone size: .
J gene: TRBJ2-7
CDR3 protein: AWKRPASSYEQY

V gene: TRBV9
clone size: .
J gene: TRBJ2-5
CDR3 protein: ASSVVPGVETQY

V gene: TRBV10-3
clone size: .
J gene: TRBJ1-1
CDR3 protein: ATGQGNTEAF

V gene: TRBV5-4
clone size: .
J gene: TRBJ2-3
CDR3 protein: ASSFAAGALDTQY

V gene: TRBV7-2
clone size: .
J gene: TRBJ2-7
CDR3 protein: ASSPLAGGSYEQY

V gene: TRBV2
clone size: .
J gene: TRBJ2-3
CDR3 protein: ASSEDGGRADTQY

V gene: TRBV11-2
clone size: .
J gene: TRBJ1-6
CDR3 protein: ASSSKTNSPLH

V gene: TRBV7-9
clone size: .
J gene: TRBJ2-7
CDR3 protein: ASSLYRTRTGGAGEQY

V gene: TRBV30
clone size: .
J gene: TRBJ2-3
CDR3 protein: AWSVRVFPTDTQY

V gene: TRBV7-9
clone size: .
J gene: TRBJ2-7
CDR3 protein: ASSPLESWREQY

V gene: TRBV6-6
clone size: once
J gene: TRBJ2-7
CDR3 protein: ASSTGQGGHEQY

V gene: TRBV7-2
clone size: .
J gene: TRBJ2-5
CDR3 protein: ASRPGGSLETQY

V gene: TRBV10-2
clone size: once
J gene: TRBJ2-1
CDR3 protein: ATRGLGASYNEQF

V gene: TRBV7-9
clone size: .
J gene: TRBJ1-2
CDR3 protein: ASSWTGGRSVDGYT

V gene: TRBV5-4
clone size: .
J gene: TRBJ1-3
CDR3 protein: ASTRGYGNTIY

V gene: TRBV6-5
clone size: .
J gene: TRBJ2-3
CDR3 protein: ASSYSAGGADTQY

V gene: TRBV13
clone size: .
J gene: TRBJ2-1
CDR3 protein: ASSFARGGSVEQF

V gene: TRBV4-2
clone size: .
J gene: TRBJ1-6
CDR3 protein: ASSQENLSYNSPLH

V gene: TRBV6-5
clone size: .
J gene: TRBJ2-7
CDR3 protein: ASSQSGRGFYEQY

V gene: TRBV13
clone size: few
J gene: TRBJ2-2
CDR3 protein: ASRRRYRGANTGELF

V gene: TRBV7-2
clone size: .
J gene: TRBJ2-3
CDR3 protein: ASSLVGTGGGDTQY

V gene: TRBV29-1
clone size: .
J gene: TRBJ1-2
CDR3 protein: SVEDRWTGIESIYGYT

V gene: TRBV11-2
clone size: .
J gene: TRBJ1-2
CDR3 protein: ASSEKRTGANYGYT

V gene: TRBV2
clone size: .
J gene: TRBJ2-1
CDR3 protein: ASNLGTSGGLF

V gene: TRBV15
clone size: .
J gene: TRBJ2-3
CDR3 protein: ATSRTSGSTDTQY

V gene: TRBV2
clone size: .
J gene: TRBJ1-5
CDR3 protein: ASSLDRPSPYSNQPQH

V gene: TRBV5-1
clone size: once
J gene: TRBJ1-2
CDR3 protein: ASSQGGRDYGYT

V gene: TRBV4-3
clone size: .
J gene: TRBJ2-7
CDR3 protein: ASSQEGGAIPHYEQY

V gene: TRBV5-1
clone size: .
J gene: TRBJ1-6
CDR3 protein: ASSSGQGWNSPLH

V gene: TRBV5-6
clone size: .
J gene: TRBJ1-5
CDR3 protein: ASSLRDRDNQPQH

V gene: TRBV2
clone size: .
J gene: TRBJ1-2
CDR3 protein: ASSEYGGRTAGYT

V gene: TRBV7-6
clone size: .
J gene: TRBJ2-1
CDR3 protein: ASSTPAGVSYNEQF

V gene: TRBV4-1
clone size: .
J gene: TRBJ2-7
CDR3 protein: ASSLGGGGTLYEQY

V gene: TRBV7-8
clone size: .
J gene: TRBJ2-3
CDR3 protein: ASSPLAGGTDTQY

V gene: TRBV30
clone size: .
J gene: TRBJ1-1
CDR3 protein: AWSVSRGAAF

V gene: TRBV4-3
clone size: .
J gene: TRBJ2-7
CDR3 protein: ASSPSLGGVQYEQY

V gene: TRBV2
clone size: .
J gene: TRBJ2-7
CDR3 protein: ASSGRGAYEQY

V gene: TRBV15
clone size: .
J gene: TRBJ1-2
CDR3 protein: ATSRDPLARGYT

V gene: TRBV6-6
clone size: .
J gene: TRBJ1-2
CDR3 protein: ASSPGRYGYT

V gene: TRBV6-1
clone size: .
J gene: TRBJ2-7
CDR3 protein: ASSEQGWDEQY

V gene: TRBV7-8
clone size: .
J gene: TRBJ1-5
CDR3 protein: ASSMDSKNQPQH

V gene: TRBV30
clone size: .
J gene: TRBJ1-2
CDR3 protein: AWSVGDAGVDGYT

V gene: TRBV7-2
clone size: .
J gene: TRBJ2-2
CDR3 protein: ASSTGWNTGELF

V gene: TRBV9
clone size: once
J gene: TRBJ1-1
CDR3 protein: ASSVGSRGRLAEAF